The present TCR beta chain was sequenced within a study of human T cells and chemical hapten exposure. Study summary: The study sensitized with 2% DPC on a 2 cm by 2 cm patch of upper inner arm skin.

This clonotype was detected ten times or more. The antigen is unknown. In the source study's methods: With a range of 23,224 to 690,600, the median per sample was 95,638 TCRs. Each CDR3 protein is one row after TCRdb ran MiXCR on the RACE reads. TCRdb, not the authors, supplied the V and J calls. The sample gives tens of thousands of distinct CDR3 sequences, 7.5% to 9.5% of which show up once; around 3.6% is in the top ten. Time point meaning: patch test 2, 6 weeks after DPC sensitization. Indicated treatment: therapeutic diphenylcyclopropenone sensitization with weekly scalp DPC. Study outcomes and limitations: High-frequency TCRs, those above 1 in 1000, stayed the same after DPC sensitization. Expanded TCRs clustered into significantly more large CDR3 similarity groups than controls, the analysis revealed.

Germline V gene sequence: CDR1 MNHNY, CDR2 SVGAGI (reference sequence). The CDR3 covers 16 residues. J lost 0 bases, V lost 7 bases, and 10 bases had no gene match. This TCR was recovered from a woman in her forties or fifties with alopecia areata. Some clones in this sample may be carry-over from other donors' samples. The rearrangement uses TRBV6-6 and TRBJ2-3; 7 bases align to TRBD1. The specimen was whole blood, collected in connection with sensitization to the hapten diphenylcyclopropenone (DPC). This CDR3 reads CASNRQGIPSTDTQYF. In DNA form, the CDR3 reads TGTGCCAGCAATCGACAGGGCATACCTAGCACAGATACGCAGTATTTT.